This T cell receptor beta chain derives from a study of shared clonotypes between healthy human individuals. This clone was detected once. All participating donors were Caucasian adults from Nashville, Tennessee. TCRdb keeps only in-frame clones here, not all; method: immunoSEQ multiplex PCR. The sample lists some 1 million clones, 65% to 80% occurring once. Trimming at V came to 4 bases and at J to 0 bases, leaving 5 bases not matched to a gene. This CDR3 has 14 residues. Germline V lookup: CDR1 SQVTM, CDR2 ANQGSEA. This TCR came from a man between 18 and 29 years old in good health. The chain carries TRBV29-1 and TRBJ2-7; 8 nucleotides match TRBD2. Sequencing was done on a sample of memory CD4+ T cells sorted from blood. As for subset: CD45RA-negative fraction. The CDR3, as DNA: TGCAGCGTTGCAGGGCTAGCGGGCTCCTACGAGCAGTACTTC. Translation: CSVAGLAGSYEQYF.